This entry lists 16 T cell receptor beta chains sequenced from one sample in a study of blood T cell repertoires in COVID-19. Clones were read by immunoSEQ multiplex PCR, and TCRdb kept only the in-frame ones, dropping some. The sample records approximately 300,000 clones, about 88% being singletons. The sequencing input was peripheral blood. The source of these receptors is a woman in her 30s with COVID-19, enrolled during active disease.

In this sample, this clone turned up once. V usage is TRBV27 and J usage is TRBJ1-5; a possible D gene is TRBD1 (6 bases). Germline CDR1 MNHEY, CDR2 SMNVEV (reference sequence). V lost 7 bases and J lost 0, with 13 bases in between. The CDR3 runs 15 residues. The CDR3 reads CASKRGHLSNQPQHF. For the CDR3, the DNA is TGTGCCAGCAAACGGGGACACCTTAGCAATCAGCCCCAGCATTTT.

The V and J genes are TRBV28 and TRBJ2-3; maybe TRBD2 (5 bases). CDR3 length: 15 residues. Germline V lookup: CDR1 MDHEN, CDR2 SYDVKM. Trimming shortened V by 10 bases and J by 1 base, and 18 bases separated the two germline ends. In DNA form, the CDR3 reads TGTGCCACCCTAGCTAGTGGCGTGGGCACAGATACGCAGTATTTT. This encodes CATLASGVGTDTQYF.

The CDR3 nucleotides are TGTGCCAGCAGCTCCGGGACTGTGGCGACAGATACGCAGTATTTT. This codes for CASSSGTVATDTQYF. The V gene is TRBV11-2, the J gene TRBJ2-3; perhaps TRBD2 as D (6 bases). This CDR3 comprises 15 residues. V lost 4 bases and J 3 bases, leaving 14 bases between the germline ends. CDR1 SGHAT and CDR2 FQNNGV come from the germline V gene.

The count of this clone is one. The chain is built from TRBV7-3 and TRBJ2-2; TRBD2 matches at 7 bases. This CDR3 contains 18 residues. The V segment lost 5 bases and the J segment 1 base; nucleotides outside the gene matches: 13. CDR1 and CDR2 from the germline V gene are SGHTA and FQGTGA. CDR3 sequence (DNA): TGTGCCAGCAGCCCGAGGGATCTAGCGGTAATGAACACCGGGGAGCTGTTTTTT. The encoded protein is CASSPRDLAVMNTGELFF.

CDR3 in amino acids: CASSILGAQYF. The CDR3 DNA reads as TGTGCCAGTAGTATCCTAGGTGCGCAGTATTTT. The chain uses TRBV19 and TRBJ2-3; D is undetermined. CDR1 and CDR2 from the germline V gene are LNHDA and SQIVND (reference sequence). This CDR3 comprises 11 residues. The ends were cut back, 3 bases at V and 10 bases at J, with 8 bases in the middle. Full variable domain (missing parts from reference TRBV19 and TRBJ2-3): DGGITQSPKYLFRKEGQNVTLSCEQNLNHDAMYWYRQDPGQGLRLIYYSQIVNDFQKGDIAEGYSVSREKKESFPLTVTSAQKNPTAFYLCASSILGAQYFGPGTRLTVL.

The rearrangement joins TRBV28 to TRBJ2-7; a weak D match, TRBD2 (5 bases). This CDR3 spans 15 amino acids. V lost 2 bases and J lost 4, with 15 bases in between. Germline V gene sequence: CDR1 MDHEN, CDR2 SYDVKM. The CDR3 region is CASSLAPSSEYEQYF. CDR3 nucleotide sequence: TGTGCCAGCAGTTTAGCCCCTAGCTCGGAATACGAGCAGTACTTC. Using reference TRBV28 and TRBJ2-7 for the parts outside the CDR3, the full variable domain is DVKVTQSSRYLVKRTGEKVFLECVQDMDHENMFWYRQDPGLGLRLIYFSYDVKMKEKGDIPEGYSVSREKKERFSLILESASTNQTSMYLCASSLAPSSEYEQYFGPGTRLTVT.

CDR3 region: CASNGQIYEQYF. The CDR3 DNA is TGTGCCAGCAATGGACAAATTTACGAGCAGTACTTC. The chain uses TRBV2 and TRBJ2-7; D is perhaps TRBD1 (5 bases). V lost 7 bases, J lost 4 bases, and 11 bases lay in between. Germline V CDR1 and CDR2: SNHLY, FYNNEI. The CDR3 sequence is 12 residues long.

This chain joins TRBV7-2 and TRBJ2-5; D is uncertain. With 7 bases removed from V and 2 bases from J, the gap between germline ends came to 14 bases. The CDR3 length is 14 residues. Germline V CDR1 and CDR2: SGHTA, FQGNSA. The CDR3 is CASTPSRYQETQYF. The CDR3 DNA follows: TGTGCCAGCACCCCATCGAGGTATCAAGAGACCCAGTACTTC.

V usage is TRBV9 and J usage is TRBJ2-2, with D uncertain. There are 14 residues in the CDR3. With 0 bases removed from V and 3 bases from J, the gap between germline ends came to 6 bases. Germline CDR1 SGDLS, CDR2 YYNGEE. CDR3 sequence: CASSVARDTGELFF. The CDR3 DNA reads TGTGCCAGCAGCGTAGCTCGGGACACCGGGGAGCTGTTTTTT.

The J gene is TRBJ2-7, the V gene TRBV6-5; the match to TRBD1 covers 8 bases. The CDR3 consists of 13 residues. Trimming cost V 5 bases and J 6 bases; bases outside gene matches: 6. CDR1 MNHEY and CDR2 SVGAGI come from the germline V gene. CDR3 loop: CASSQTGAGEQYF. The DNA for the CDR3 is TGTGCCAGCAGTCAGACAGGGGCGGGCGAGCAGTACTTC.

The J gene is TRBJ2-5, the V gene TRBV5-5; D is perhaps TRBD2 (6 bases). V lost 0 bases and J 4 bases, leaving 13 bases between the germline ends. The germline CDR1 and CDR2 sequences are SGHKS and YYEKEE (reference sequence). This CDR3 region has 15 residues. This CDR3 is CASSLDWTKLETQYF. In nucleotides, the CDR3 is TGTGCCAGCAGCTTGGATTGGACTAAACTAGAGACCCAGTACTTC.

A single count supports this clone. This chain connects TRBV24-1 to TRBJ2-5; D remains ambiguous. V dropped 1 base and J dropped 1 base, with 15 bases sitting between them. The CDR3 sequence is 17 residues long. Per the germline V gene, CDR1 is KGHDR and CDR2 is SFDVKD. The CDR3: CATSDFSSSGGQETQYF. The CDR3 DNA follows: TGTGCCACCAGTGATTTTTCCAGTAGTGGCGGCCAAGAGACCCAGTACTTC.

This clone has just one count. CDR3: CASSPRTGRGRYEQYF. The CDR3 DNA reads as TGTGCCAGCAGCCCCCGGACAGGTAGGGGAAGATACGAGCAGTACTTC. This sequence joins TRBV3-1 (or the pseudogene TRBV3-2) and TRBJ2-7, with TRBD1 matching over 7 bases. The CDR3 is 16 amino acids. J gave up 4 bases and V 4 bases, and 13 bases lay outside the gene matches. Germline V CDR1 and CDR2: LGHDT, YNNKEL (reference sequence).

V gene TRBV19 combines with J gene TRBJ2-5; TRBD1 matches at 7 bases. With V trimmed by 6 bases and J by 2 bases, 9 bases remained unmatched. This CDR3 has 15 amino acids. Germline values: CDR1 LNHDA, CDR2 SQIVND (reference sequence). CDR3 protein: CASSSRGQQQETQYF. The CDR3 DNA sequence: TGTGCCAGTAGCTCCCGGGGACAGCAGCAAGAGACCCAGTACTTC.

This chain joins TRBV18 and TRBJ1-1; 7 nucleotides agree with TRBD1. The germline CDR1 and CDR2 sequences are KGHSH and LQKENI. The CDR3 loop spans 15 amino acids. Trimming at V came to 6 bases and at J to 1 base, leaving 8 bases not matched to a gene. The CDR3 here is CASSEEGAGNTEAFF. In nucleotides, the CDR3 is TGTGCCAGCTCGGAGGAGGGGGCCGGGAACACTGAAGCTTTCTTT.

The chain recombines TRBV13 with TRBJ1-4, with 9 nucleotides matching TRBD1. The CDR3 has 15 residues. V shed 4 bases and J 8 bases; nucleotides not matched to a gene: 8. CDR1 PRHDT and CDR2 FYEKMQ come from the germline V gene (reference sequence). The CDR3: CASSSTGGNREKLFF. The CDR3 DNA is TGTGCCAGCAGCTCAACAGGGGGCAATAGAGAAAAACTGTTTTTT. Based on the CDR3 plus reference TRBV13 and TRBJ1-4, the full variable domain is AAGVIQSPRHLIKEKRETATLKCYPIPRHDTVYWYQQGPGQDPQFLISFYEKMQSDKGSIPDRFSAQQFSDYHSELNMSSLELGDSALYFCASSSTGGNREKLFFGSGTQLSVL.